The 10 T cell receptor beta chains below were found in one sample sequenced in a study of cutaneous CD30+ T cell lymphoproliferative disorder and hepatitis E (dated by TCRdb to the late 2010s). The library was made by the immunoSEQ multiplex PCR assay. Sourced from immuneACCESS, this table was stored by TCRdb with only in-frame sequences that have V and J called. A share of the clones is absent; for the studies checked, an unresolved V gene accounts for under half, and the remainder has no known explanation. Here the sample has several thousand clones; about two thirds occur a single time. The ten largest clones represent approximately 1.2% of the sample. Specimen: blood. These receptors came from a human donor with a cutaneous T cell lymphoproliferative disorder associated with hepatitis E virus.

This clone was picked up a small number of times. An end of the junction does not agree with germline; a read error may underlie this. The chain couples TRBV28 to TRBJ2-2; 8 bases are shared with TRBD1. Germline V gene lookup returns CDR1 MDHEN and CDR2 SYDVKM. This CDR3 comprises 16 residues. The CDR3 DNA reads TGTGCCAGCAGTTTATTTCGACAGGGGAACGCCGGGGAGCTGTTTTTT. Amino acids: CASSLFRQGNAGELFF.

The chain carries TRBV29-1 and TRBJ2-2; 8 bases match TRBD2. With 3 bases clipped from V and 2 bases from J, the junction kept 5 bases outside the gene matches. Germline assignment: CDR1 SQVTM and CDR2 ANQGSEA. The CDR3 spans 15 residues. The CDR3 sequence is CSVEATSGNTGELFF. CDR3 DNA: TGCAGCGTTGAGGCCACTAGCGGTAACACCGGGGAGCTGTTTTTT.

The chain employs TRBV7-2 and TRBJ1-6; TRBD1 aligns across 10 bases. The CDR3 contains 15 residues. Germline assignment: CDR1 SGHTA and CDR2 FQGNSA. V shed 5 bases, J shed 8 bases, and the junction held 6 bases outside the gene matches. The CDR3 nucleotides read TGTGCCAGCAGCCAGACAGGGGGCAGGGATTCACCCCTCCACTTT. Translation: CASSQTGGRDSPLHF.

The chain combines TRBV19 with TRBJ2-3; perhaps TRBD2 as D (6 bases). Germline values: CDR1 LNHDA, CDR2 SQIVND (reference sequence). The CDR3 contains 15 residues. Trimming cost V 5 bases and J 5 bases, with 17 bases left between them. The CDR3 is CASSPSPGSGDTQYF. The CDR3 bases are TGTGCCAGTAGTCCGTCTCCCGGGAGCGGAGATACGCAGTATTTT.

The CDR3 loop is CASSLTGGSSGNTIYF. The CDR3 nucleotides read TGTGCCAGCAGCTTGACAGGGGGAAGCTCTGGAAACACCATATATTTT. This chain links TRBV5-4 with TRBJ1-3, with 8 bases matching TRBD1. The length of the CDR3 is 16 residues. The germline CDR1 and CDR2 sequences are SGHNT and YYREEE (reference sequence). V shed 1 base, J shed 0 bases, and the junction held 3 bases outside the gene matches.

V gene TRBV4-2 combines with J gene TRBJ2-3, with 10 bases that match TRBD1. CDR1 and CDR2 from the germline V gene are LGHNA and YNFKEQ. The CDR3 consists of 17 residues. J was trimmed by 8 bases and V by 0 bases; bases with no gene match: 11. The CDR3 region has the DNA TGTGCCAGCAGCCAAGATCTTACGGACAGGGGGGGACGTACGCAGTATTTT. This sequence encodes CASSQDLTDRGGRTQYF.

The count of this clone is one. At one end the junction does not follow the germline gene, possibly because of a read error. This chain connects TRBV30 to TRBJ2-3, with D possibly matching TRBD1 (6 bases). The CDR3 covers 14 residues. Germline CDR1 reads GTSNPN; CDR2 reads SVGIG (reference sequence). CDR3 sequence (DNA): TGTGCCTGGAGGACACAGGGTGGCGCAGATACGCAGTGTTTT. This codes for CAWRTQGGADTQCF.

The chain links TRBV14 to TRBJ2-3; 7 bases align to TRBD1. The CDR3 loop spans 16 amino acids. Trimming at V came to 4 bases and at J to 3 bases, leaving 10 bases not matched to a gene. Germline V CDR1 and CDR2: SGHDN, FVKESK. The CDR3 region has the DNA TGTGCCAGCAGCCCCAGACAGGGTGGGTGGACAGATACGCAGTATTTT. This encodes CASSPRQGGWTDTQYF.

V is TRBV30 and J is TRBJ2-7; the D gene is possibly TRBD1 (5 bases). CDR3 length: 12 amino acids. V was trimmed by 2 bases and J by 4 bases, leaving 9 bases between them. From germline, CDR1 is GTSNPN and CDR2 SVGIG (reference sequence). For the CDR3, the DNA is TGTGCCTGGAGTCAGACAGTATACGAGCAGTACTTC. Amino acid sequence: CAWSQTVYEQYF. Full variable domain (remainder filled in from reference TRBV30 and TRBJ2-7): SQTIHQWPATLVQPVGSPLSLECTVEGTSNPNLYWYRQAAGRGLQLLFYSVGIGQISSEVPQNLSASRPQDRQFILSSKKLLLSDSGFYLCAWSQTVYEQYFGPGTRLTVT.

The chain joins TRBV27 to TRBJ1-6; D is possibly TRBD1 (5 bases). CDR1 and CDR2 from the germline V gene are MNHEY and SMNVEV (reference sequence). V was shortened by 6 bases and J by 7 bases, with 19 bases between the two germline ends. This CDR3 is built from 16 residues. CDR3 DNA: TGTGCCAGCAGAGGCCCCACGCAGGGTACGAATTCACCCCTCCACTTT. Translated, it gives CASRGPTQGTNSPLHF.